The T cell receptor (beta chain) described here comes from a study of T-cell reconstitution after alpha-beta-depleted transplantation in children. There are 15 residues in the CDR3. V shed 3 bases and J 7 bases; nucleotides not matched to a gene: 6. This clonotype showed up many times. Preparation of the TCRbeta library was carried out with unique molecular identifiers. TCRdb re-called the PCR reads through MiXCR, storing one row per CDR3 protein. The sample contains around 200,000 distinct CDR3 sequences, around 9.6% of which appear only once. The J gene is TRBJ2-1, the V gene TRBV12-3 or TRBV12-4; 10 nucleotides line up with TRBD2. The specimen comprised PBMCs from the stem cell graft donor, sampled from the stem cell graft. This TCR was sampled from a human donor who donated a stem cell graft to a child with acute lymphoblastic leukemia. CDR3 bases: TGTGCCAGCAGTTTCGTGTTAGCGGGGGGAAATGAGCAGTTCTTC. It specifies CASSFVLAGGNEQFF.